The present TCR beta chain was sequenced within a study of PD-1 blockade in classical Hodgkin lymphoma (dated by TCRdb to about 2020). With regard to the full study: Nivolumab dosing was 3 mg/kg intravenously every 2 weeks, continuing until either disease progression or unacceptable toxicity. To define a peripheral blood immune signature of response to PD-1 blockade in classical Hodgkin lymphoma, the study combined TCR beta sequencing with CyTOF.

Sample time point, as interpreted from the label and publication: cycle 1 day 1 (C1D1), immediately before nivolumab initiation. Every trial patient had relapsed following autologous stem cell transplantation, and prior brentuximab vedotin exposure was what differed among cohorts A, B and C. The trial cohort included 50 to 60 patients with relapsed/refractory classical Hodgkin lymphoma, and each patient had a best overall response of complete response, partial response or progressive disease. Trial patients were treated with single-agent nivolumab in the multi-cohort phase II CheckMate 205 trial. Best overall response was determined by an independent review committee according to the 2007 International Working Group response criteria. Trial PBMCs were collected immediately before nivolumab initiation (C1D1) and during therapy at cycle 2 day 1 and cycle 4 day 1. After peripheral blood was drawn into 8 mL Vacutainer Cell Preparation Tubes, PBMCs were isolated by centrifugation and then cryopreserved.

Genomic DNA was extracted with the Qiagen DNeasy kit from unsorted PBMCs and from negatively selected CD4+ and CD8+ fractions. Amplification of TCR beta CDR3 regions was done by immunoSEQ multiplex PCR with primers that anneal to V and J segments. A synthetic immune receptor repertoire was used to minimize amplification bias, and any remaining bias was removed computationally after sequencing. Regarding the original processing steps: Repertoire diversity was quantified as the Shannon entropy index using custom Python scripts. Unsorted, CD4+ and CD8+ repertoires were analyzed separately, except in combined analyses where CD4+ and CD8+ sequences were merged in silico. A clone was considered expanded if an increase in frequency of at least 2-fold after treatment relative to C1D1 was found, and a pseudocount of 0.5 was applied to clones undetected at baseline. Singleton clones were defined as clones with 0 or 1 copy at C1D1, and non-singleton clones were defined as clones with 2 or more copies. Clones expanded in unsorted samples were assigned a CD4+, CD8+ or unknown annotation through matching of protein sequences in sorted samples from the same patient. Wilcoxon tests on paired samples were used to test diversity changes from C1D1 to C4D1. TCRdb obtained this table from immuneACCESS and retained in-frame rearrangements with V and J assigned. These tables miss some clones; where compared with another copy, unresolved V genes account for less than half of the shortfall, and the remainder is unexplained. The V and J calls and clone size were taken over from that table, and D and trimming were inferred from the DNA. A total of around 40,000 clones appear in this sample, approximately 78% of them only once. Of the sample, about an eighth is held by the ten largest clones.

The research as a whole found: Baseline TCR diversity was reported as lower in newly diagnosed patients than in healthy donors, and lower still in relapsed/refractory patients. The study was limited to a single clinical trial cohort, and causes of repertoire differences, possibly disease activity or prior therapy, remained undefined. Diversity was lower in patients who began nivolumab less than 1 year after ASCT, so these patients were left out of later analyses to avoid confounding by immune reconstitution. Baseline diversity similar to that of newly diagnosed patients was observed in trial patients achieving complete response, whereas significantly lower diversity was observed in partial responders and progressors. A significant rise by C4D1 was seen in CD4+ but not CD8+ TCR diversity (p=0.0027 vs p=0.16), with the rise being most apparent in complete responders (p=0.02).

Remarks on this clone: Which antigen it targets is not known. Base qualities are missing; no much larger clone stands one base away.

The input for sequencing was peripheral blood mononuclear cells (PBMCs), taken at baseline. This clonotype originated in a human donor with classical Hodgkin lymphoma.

The sequence in DNA is TGTGCCAGCAGCGACCGGGACAGGGCGCAAGAGACCCAGTACTTC. It translates to CASSDRDRAQETQYF. The chain couples TRBV6-1 to TRBJ2-5, and 9 junctional nucleotides match TRBD1. Reading the germline V gene gives CDR1 MNHNS and CDR2 SASEGT. Inclusive of the bounding cysteine and phenylalanine, the CDR3 is 15 residues long. The retained sequence is limited to the CDR3, 45 bases, with the frame set at the first base. Here V drops 6 bases and J drops 2 bases, and the junction holds 7 bases not matched to any gene.